A single sample is the source of the 25 T cell receptor beta chains below, sequenced in a study of cytomegalovirus exposure and HLA in healthy donors. The study ran its PCR with 60 Vbeta and 13 Jbeta primers. Repertoires were generated with immunoSEQ multiplex PCR, while TCRdb's copy carries only in-frame clones and drops some. The sample shows around 100,000 clones, around 80% of them seen only once. Specimen: PBMCs. The receptors stem from a woman in her 40s in good health and CMV-seronegative.

This clone was observed a few times. This chain links TRBV19 with TRBJ1-4, with 11 positions matching TRBD1. With V trimmed by 5 bases and J by 6 bases, 8 bases remained unmatched. The CDR3 totals 16 residues. Germline lookup yields CDR1 LNHDA and CDR2 SQIVND (reference sequence). CDR3 bases: TGTGCCAGTAGTCCTCGGACAGGGGGCGGGGATGAAAAACTGTTTTTT. Translating it yields CASSPRTGGGDEKLFF. Combining the CDR3 with reference TRBV19 and TRBJ1-4 gives the whole variable domain DGGITQSPKYLFRKEGQNVTLSCEQNLNHDAMYWYRQDPGQGLRLIYYSQIVNDFQKGDIAEGYSVSREKKESFPLTVTSAQKNPTAFYLCASSPRTGGGDEKLFFGSGTQLSVL.

The gene calls are TRBV6-1 and TRBJ2-5; 9 nucleotides agree with TRBD2. The CDR3 length is 15 residues. Germline CDR1 and CDR2: MNHNS and SASEGT. J was trimmed by 5 bases and V by 4 bases; bases with no gene match: 8. The CDR3 sequence is CASSAQVAGDETQYF. The DNA for the CDR3 is TGTGCCAGCAGTGCCCAGGTAGCGGGAGATGAGACCCAGTACTTC.

This clone was recorded once. The chain has TRBV11-3 and TRBJ1-5; tentatively, D is TRBD1 (6 bases). Trimming cost V 5 bases and J 1 base, with 15 bases left between them. The germline gives CDR1 SGHNT, CDR2 YENEEA. The CDR3 is 16 residues long. As DNA, the CDR3 is TGTGCCAGCAGCAGTATACAGGGCCTGAGCAATCAGCCCCAGCATTTT. Translation gives CASSSIQGLSNQPQHF.

CDR3 in DNA: TGTGCCACCCACTTGGAAGCTAGCGACTCCTACGAGCAGTACTTC. It encodes CATHLEASDSYEQYF. V and J are TRBV7-2 and TRBJ2-7; D is possibly TRBD2 (6 bases). Germline CDR1 reads SGHTA; CDR2 reads FQGNSA. V shed 10 bases and J shed 0 bases, with 19 bases lying between them. The CDR3 length is 15 residues.

The chain recombines TRBV7-2 with TRBJ2-1, with 7 nucleotides matching TRBD2. The CDR3 totals 15 residues. V lost 3 bases and J lost 4; bases outside the gene matches: 6. Per germline, CDR1 SGHTA and CDR2 FQGNSA. The CDR3 here is CASSLGGRGYNEQFF. The CDR3 DNA follows: TGTGCCAGCAGCTTGGGCGGGAGAGGGTACAATGAGCAGTTCTTC.

The chain uses TRBV5-1 and TRBJ2-7; 11 bases map to TRBD1. The CDR3 contains 18 residues. CDR1 and CDR2 from the germline V gene are SGHRS and YFSETQ. The ends lost 3 bases at V and 4 bases at J; junction bases unmatched: 15. Here the CDR3 DNA reads TGCGCCAGCAGCTCCAGGAGGACAGGGGGCCAAGTCTCGTACGAGCAGTACTTC. Translation: CASSSRRTGGQVSYEQYF.

V gene TRBV7-9 combines with J gene TRBJ1-1; D perhaps matches TRBD1 (5 bases). The V end lost 0 bases, the J end lost 8 bases, and 7 bases lay between the germline ends. CDR3 size: 12 residues. Germline V gene sequence: CDR1 SEHNR, CDR2 FQNEAQ (reference sequence). In DNA form, the CDR3 reads TGTGCCAGCAGCTTAGCAGACAGAGAAGCTTTCTTT. Protein: CASSLADREAFF.

The rearrangement uses TRBV7-9 and TRBJ2-2; the D is unclear. CDR1 is SEHNR, CDR2 FQNEAQ, per germline (reference sequence). CDR3 length equals 12 residues. The V gene lost 4 bases and the J gene lost 5 bases, with 5 bases spanning the gap. CDR3 in DNA: TGTGCCAGCAGCTCCAGAACCGGGGAGCTGTTTTTT. Its protein product is CASSSRTGELFF.

This sequence joins TRBV14 and TRBJ1-1; tentative D call: TRBD1 (6 bases). Germline V gene lookup returns CDR1 SGHDN and CDR2 FVKESK. V was cut by 4 bases and J by 6 bases, with 12 bases left in between. This CDR3 spans 13 amino acids. CDR3 sequence: CASSPYRDAEAFF. The CDR3 DNA sequence: TGTGCCAGCAGCCCCTACAGGGACGCTGAAGCTTTCTTT.

The CDR3 sequence is CSVALGGAEETQYF. CDR3 sequence (DNA): TGCAGCGTAGCCCTAGGGGGGGCCGAAGAGACCCAGTACTTC. V and J are TRBV29-1 and TRBJ2-5; D might be TRBD2 (7 bases). CDR1 is SQVTM, CDR2 ANQGSEA, per germline. The CDR3 length is 14 residues. The V end lost 6 bases, the J end lost 3 bases, and 17 bases lay between the germline ends.

The chain employs TRBV19 and TRBJ2-2; 13 bases align to TRBD2. With 7 bases clipped from V and 4 bases from J, the junction kept 6 bases outside the gene matches. Germline CDR1 LNHDA, CDR2 SQIVND (reference sequence). CDR3 length: 16 amino acids. The CDR3 DNA reads TGTGCCAGTACGGGACTAGCGGGGAAGGGCACCGGGGAGCTGTTTTTT. This translates into CASTGLAGKGTGELFF.

V usage is TRBV9 and J usage is TRBJ1-3, with D maybe TRBD1 (6 bases). Per germline, CDR1 SGDLS and CDR2 YYNGEE. Trimming removed 4 bases from V and 2 bases from J, with 19 bases in between. The CDR3 contains 17 residues. CDR3 residues: CASSPRWGGETGNTIYF. The CDR3 DNA reads TGTGCCAGCAGCCCTAGATGGGGGGGCGAGACTGGAAACACCATATATTTT.

The V call is TRBV30, the J call TRBJ1-3, with unresolved D. The length of the CDR3 is 13 residues. Trimming took 3 bases from V and 3 from J, leaving 9 bases between them. The germline CDR1 and CDR2 sequences are GTSNPN and SVGIG (reference sequence). The CDR3, as DNA: TGTGCCTGGAGCCAGGAGGGTGGAAACACCATATATTTT. It encodes CAWSQEGGNTIYF. Using reference TRBV30 and TRBJ1-3 for the parts outside the CDR3, the full variable domain is SQTIHQWPATLVQPVGSPLSLECTVEGTSNPNLYWYRQAAGRGLQLLFYSVGIGQISSEVPQNLSASRPQDRQFILSSKKLLLSDSGFYLCAWSQEGGNTIYFGEGSWLTVV.

This clone was detected once. This rearrangement joins TRBV5-4 to TRBJ1-6; 9 nucleotides match TRBD1. V lost 4 bases, J lost 7 bases, and 6 bases stayed unmatched. The CDR3 extends over 15 amino acids. CDR1 SGHNT and CDR2 YYREEE come from the germline V gene (reference sequence). The CDR3 DNA reads TGTGCCAGCAGCAGGGACAGGGCGAGAAATTCACCCCTCCACTTT. Amino acid sequence: CASSRDRARNSPLHF. Full variable domain (remainder filled in from reference TRBV5-4 and TRBJ1-6): ETGVTQSPTHLIKTRGQQVTLRCSSQSGHNTVSWYQQALGQGPQFIFQYYREEENGRGNFPPRFSGLQFPNYSSELNVNALELDDSALYLCASSRDRARNSPLHFGNGTRLTVT.

This clone came up a few times. The chain carries TRBV5-1 and TRBJ2-6; D ambiguous. The germline CDR1 and CDR2 sequences are SGHRS and YFSETQ. This CDR3 is built from 15 residues. Deletions cut 1 base from V and 0 bases from J, with 5 bases between. This CDR3 is CASSLSGSGANVLTF. The CDR3 coding sequence is TGCGCCAGCAGCTTGTCGGGCTCTGGGGCCAACGTCCTGACTTTC. Supplemented by reference TRBV5-1 and TRBJ2-6, the full variable domain reads KAGVTQTPRYLIKTRGQQVTLSCSPISGHRSVSWYQQTPGQGLQFLFEYFSETQRNKGNFPGRFSGRQFSNSRSEMNVSTLELGDSALYLCASSLSGSGANVLTFGAGSRLTVL.

The gene calls are TRBV29-1 and TRBJ2-1; a possible D gene is TRBD2 (6 bases). The V and J ends lost 7 bases and 3 bases respectively, with 19 bases between them. Looked up from germline, CDR1 is SQVTM and CDR2 is ANQGSEA. The CDR3 runs to 15 residues. This chain's CDR3 is CSGRDSEENYNEQFF. The CDR3 nucleotides are TGCAGCGGCCGGGACTCCGAGGAGAACTACAATGAGCAGTTCTTC.

J is TRBJ2-1 and V is TRBV19, with 9 bases that match TRBD1. The germline V gene has CDR1 LNHDA and CDR2 SQIVND (reference sequence). V was pared by 3 bases and J by 2 bases, with 11 bases of the junction left unmatched. The length of the CDR3 is 18 residues. CDR3 sequence: CASSMSPQGARAYNEQFF. CDR3 nucleotides: TGTGCCAGTAGTATGTCACCACAGGGGGCAAGGGCCTACAATGAGCAGTTCTTC.

For the CDR3, the DNA is TGCAGCGTTGAAGATCGGGCGGGAAACTATGGCTACACCTTC. Amino acids: CSVEDRAGNYGYTF. The V and J genes are TRBV29-1 and TRBJ1-2; D gene uncertain. CDR3 length equals 14 residues. Germline V gene lookup returns CDR1 SQVTM and CDR2 ANQGSEA. V was pared by 0 bases and J by 2 bases, with 10 bases between.

The chain couples TRBV18 to TRBJ2-1; 8 nucleotides line up with TRBD1. This CDR3 is built from 16 residues. Germline V gene lookup returns CDR1 KGHSH and CDR2 LQKENI. The ends lost 3 bases at V and 3 bases at J; junction bases unmatched: 7. CDR3 in amino acids: CASSPMGGQDYNEQFF. The CDR3 DNA follows: TGTGCCAGCTCACCTATGGGGGGACAGGACTACAATGAGCAGTTCTTC.

This rearrangement joins TRBV28 to TRBJ2-1; D not resolved. Germline assignment: CDR1 MDHEN and CDR2 SYDVKM. The CDR3 has 14 residues. V was pared by 7 bases and J by 6 bases, with 16 bases between. The CDR3 here is CASITQAVSNEQFF. The CDR3 region has the DNA TGTGCCAGCATCACTCAGGCAGTCTCCAATGAGCAGTTCTTC.

This clone was picked up a small number of times. The J gene is TRBJ1-4, the V gene TRBV5-3, with unresolved D. TRBV5-3 is given ORF status, its function remaining uncertain. CDR3 size: 15 residues. The ends were cut back, 1 base at V and 2 bases at J, with 9 bases in the middle. The CDR3 here is CARSLRGLTNEKLFF. The CDR3 region has the DNA TGTGCCAGAAGCTTGAGAGGGTTGACTAATGAAAAACTGTTTTTT.

The chain joins TRBV19 to TRBJ1-1; D not certain. The germline CDR1 and CDR2 sequences are LNHDA and SQIVND (reference sequence). V lost 4 bases, J lost 5 bases, and 14 bases lay in between. The length of the CDR3 is 14 residues. CDR3 protein: CASSNQARGTEAFF. CDR3 DNA sequence: TGTGCCAGTAGTAACCAGGCCCGGGGAACTGAAGCTTTCTTT.

The chain couples TRBV6-5 to TRBJ2-1; 8 nucleotides agree with TRBD2. Germline lookup yields CDR1 MNHEY and CDR2 SVGAGI. Losses at the gene ends were 8 bases for V and 9 bases for J; bases not matched to a gene: 15. The CDR3 contains 15 residues. The CDR3 sequence: CASRITGGGGSEQFF. In DNA form, the CDR3 reads TGTGCCAGCCGTATTACCGGGGGGGGCGGTAGTGAGCAGTTCTTC.

Here the CDR3 reads CASSQGESGRYNEQFF. CDR3 DNA sequence: TGCGCCAGCAGCCAAGGGGAGAGCGGGAGGTACAATGAGCAGTTCTTC. The rearrangement uses TRBV4-3 and TRBJ2-1; 9 bases map to TRBD2. The CDR3 is 16 residues long. Per the germline V gene, CDR1 is LGHNA and CDR2 is YSLEER. Unmatched junction bases numbered 5, after V lost 1 base and J lost 4 bases.

The rearrangement uses TRBV21-1 and TRBJ1-4; the table's D call, TRBD1, was not checked against the DNA. TRBV21-1 is a listed pseudogene. This CDR3 is 18 amino acids long. CDR3 region: CASSMRQGARITNEKLFF. The CDR3 coding sequence is TGTGCCAGCAGCATGAGACAGGGGGCGCGGATCACTAATGAAAAACTGTTTTTT.